This T cell receptor beta chain was identified in a study of regulatory T cells in long-lasting Graves disease. Sample time point: newly diagnosed GD, antithyroid drugs for less than 3 months. Researchers made the TCR library from RNA that was extracted from PBMCs. The authors built TCR beta libraries using iRepertoire HTBI primers and Arm-PCR of CDR3 regions. TCRdb recomputed calls from the multiplex PCR reads with MiXCR, one row per CDR3 protein. The table lists hundreds of thousands of distinct CDR3 sequences, around 15% of them singletons. The table lists this clonotype with a few counts. The length of the CDR3 is 14 residues. V gave up 0 bases and J gave up 4 bases, with 10 bases separating them. Germline values: CDR1 KGHSH, CDR2 LQKENI. This same sample was also part of a study on T cells in Graves' hyperthyroidism and ophthalmopathy.

The chain carries TRBV18 and TRBJ2-7, with no clear D. This receptor was taken from a woman under 40 with Graves disease. Sequencing used peripheral blood mononuclear cells (PBMCs), obtained at new diagnosis, from a patient treated with antithyroid drugs. CDR3 residues: CASSPPDGRYEQYF. CDR3 nucleotides: TGTGCCAGCTCACCACCCGATGGACGGTACGAGCAGTACTTC.